These T cell receptor beta chains were read from a single sample in a study of cytotoxic CD8 clonotypes in ibrutinib-treated CLL. The data were produced by immunoSEQ multiplex PCR, yet TCRdb's version contains in-frame clones alone and is incomplete. Among 100,000 to 150,000 clones listed, roughly 88% were seen once. The material was PBMCs, obtained after 24 months of ibrutinib treatment. These receptors were obtained from a human donor with chronic lymphocytic leukemia. The CDR3 runs from the conserved cysteine through the conserved F or W.

>TRBJ2-7|TRBV7-8
CASSLALSGQTYEQYF
>TRBJ1-1|TRBV7-3
CASSSDRGEAFF
>TRBJ1-2|TRBV28
CASSPPGLRGYTF
>TRBJ2-3|TRBV15
CATSREGAATDTQYF
>TRBJ1-2|TRBV15
CATSTRQGPYGYTF
>TRBJ2-7|TRBV5-1
CASSRGTSNYEQYF
>TRBJ1-4|TRBV6-5
CASSYSAMGEKLFF
>TRBJ1-1|TRBV6-5
CASRHGQGLLEAFF
>TRBJ2-1|TRBV7-9
CASSSVSGVVSYNEQFF
>TRBJ1-4|TRBV6-6
CASSYRGEEKLFF
>TRBJ1-3|TRBV10-3
CAISESGTGVYGNTIYF
>TRBJ1-4|TRBV7-9
CASSIIGTNEKLFF
>TRBJ2-1|TRBV7-9
CASSNLGQGGRHNEQFF
>TRBJ2-5|TRBV7-7
CASSATGHRETQYF
>TRBJ1-2|TRBV2
CASGVLRTGEDYGYTF
>TRBJ1-2|TRBV19
CAAQDRNYGYTF
>TRBJ1-3|TRBV9
CASSARDALRNTIYF
>TRBJ1-4|TRBV6-5
CASSYSGATNEKLFF
>TRBJ2-3|TRBV2
CASRLRDRTSTDTQYF
>TRBJ2-3|TRBV27
CASSLGTGWDTQYF
>TRBJ1-5|TRBV28
CASRMTDRYQPQHF
>TRBJ2-2|TRBV2
CASSGASPGELFF
>TRBJ2-7|TRBV6-5
CASSYSVSGGSYEQYF
>TRBJ2-4|TRBV29-1
CSVVGGTAGTKNIQYF
>TRBJ1-2|TRBV28
CASTRVTGGHGYTF
>TRBJ2-5|TRBV25-1
CASSATGGPGAGKTQYF
>TRBJ1-5|TRBV5-1
CASSLGGDSNQPQHF
>TRBJ2-6|TRBV28
CASSPGGSGANVLTF
>TRBJ2-2|TRBV5-1
CASSAAAGSTGELFF